Listed below are T cell receptor beta chains from one sample, sequenced in a study of cytomegalovirus exposure and HLA in healthy donors. This table comes from immunoSEQ multiplex PCR, and its TCRdb copy is limited to in-frame clones, with some not included. Among under 150,000 clones listed, roughly 80% were seen once. The sample consisted of PBMCs. All receptors come from a woman in her 30s in good health and CMV-seropositive. CDR3s include the opening cysteine and the closing phenylalanine or tryptophan. Fields, in order: clone size, D gene, J gene, V gene, CDR3 DNA, CDR3 protein. D genes are given only for firm matches. Clone size is not always given. Where it is, it says once, few, many or a class for expanded clones.

NA,NA,TRBJ2-3,TRBV7-2,TGTGCCAGCAGCTTAGACGGGAGAGGAGGGAATACGCAGTATTTT,CASSLDGRGGNTQYF
NA,TRBD1,TRBJ1-2,TRBV5-8,TGTGCCAGCAGCTTCCGGGACAGGGACTCTGGCTACACCTTC,CASSFRDRDSGYTF
NA,TRBD1,TRBJ1-1,TRBV6-5,TGTGCCAGCAGTTACCCAGCAGGGGGGTCTGAAGCTTTCTTT,CASSYPAGGSEAFF
NA,TRBD1,TRBJ1-1,TRBV11-3,TGTGCCAGCAGCCTACCGGGACAGGTCGTTGAAGCTTTCTTT,CASSLPGQVVEAFF
NA,TRBD1,TRBJ1-2,TRBV6-1,TGTGCCAGCAGAGGGACAGCCTATGGCTACACCTTC,CASRGTAYGYTF
once,NA,TRBJ2-7,TRBV28,TGTGCCAGCAGTTTGCAGGGAAGCCTAATCTACGAGCAGTACTTC,CASSLQGSLIYEQYF
NA,NA,TRBJ2-7,TRBV14,TGTGCCAGCAGCCAGGGCCTCACAGGGTCGACATTTTCCGTGCAGTACTTC,CASSQGLTGSTFSVQYF
NA,TRBD2,TRBJ2-1,TRBV6-5,TGTGCCAGCATCGAGACTAGCGGGGGGGTTGGTGAGCAGTTCTTC,CASIETSGGVGEQFF
NA,TRBD1,TRBJ1-2,TRBV6-5,TGTGCCAGCAGTTTAGGGACAGGGATCTACTATGGCTACACCTTC,CASSLGTGIYYGYTF
NA,NA,TRBJ1-5,TRBV27,TGTGCCAGCAGGCGGAACCATGGTCAGCCCCAGCATTTT,CASRRNHGQPQHF
NA,NA,TRBJ2-3,TRBV7-8,TGTGCCAGCAGCCTACCTTCGGGGTCCACAGATACGCAGTATTTT,CASSLPSGSTDTQYF
NA,NA,TRBJ2-2,TRBV5-1,TGCGCCAGCAGCTGGCTGGGGCCATCGAACACCGGGGAGCTGTTTTTT,CASSWLGPSNTGELFF
NA,TRBD2,TRBJ2-1,TRBV27,TGTGCCAGCAGTAAGAGGGAGGGAGCCTCTTACAATGAGCAGTTCTTC,CASSKREGASYNEQFF
NA,TRBD2,TRBJ2-7,TRBV7-9,TGTGCCAGCAGCCGAAGTTCGCTAGCGGGAGAGGGGGAGCAGTACTTC,CASSRSSLAGEGEQYF
NA,TRBD2,TRBJ2-7,TRBV19,TGTGCCAGTAGTTCTAGCGGGGGGACCTACGAGCAGTACTTC,CASSSSGGTYEQYF
NA,NA,TRBJ2-7,TRBV19,TGTGCCAGTGCCGGGACTCACGGGGAGGAGCAGTACTTC,CASAGTHGEEQYF
few,NA,TRBJ2-1,TRBV15,TGTGCCACCAGCCCCCGGGACATTGACAATGAGCAGTTCTTC,CATSPRDIDNEQFF
once,TRBD1,TRBJ2-7,TRBV6-5,TGTGCCAGCAGAGCCGGGACAGGGGCCTACGAGCAGTACTTC,CASRAGTGAYEQYF
NA,TRBD1,TRBJ1-3,TRBV5-1,TGCGCCAGCAGCCTAGGACAGGGCCGAAACACCATATATTTT,CASSLGQGRNTIYF
NA,NA,TRBJ2-3,TRBV2,TGTGCCAGCAGTGAAGGGGGCGATACGCAGTATTTT,CASSEGGDTQYF
NA,NA,TRBJ2-7,TRBV14,TGTGCCAGCAGCCGAGTAGACAGCTACGAGCAGTACTTC,CASSRVDSYEQYF
NA,TRBD2,TRBJ2-2,TRBV7-9,TGTGCCAGCAGCTCCCCACCCGGGACTAGCGGTGGCACCGGGGAGCTGTTTTTT,CASSSPPGTSGGTGELFF
NA,TRBD1,TRBJ2-5,TRBV5-1,TGCGCCAGCATGGACAGGAGCGAGACCCAGTACTTC,CASMDRSETQYF
few,NA,TRBJ2-5,TRBV5-6,TGTGCCAGCAGCGAGAAATCCGGGGGAGAGACCCAGTACTTC,CASSEKSGGETQYF
NA,NA,TRBJ2-7,TRBV6-1,TGTGCCAGCCTACAGGGTAATGTATACGAGCAGTACTTC,CASLQGNVYEQYF
NA,NA,TRBJ1-1,TRBV18,TGTGCCAGCTCACCAGGCAGGGGATTGCCTGAAGCTTTCTTT,CASSPGRGLPEAFF
NA,NA,TRBJ2-3,TRBV9,TGTGCCAGCAGCCTCCGGGGACAAGGAAAAGGGTCAGATACGCAGTATTTT,CASSLRGQGKGSDTQYF
NA,NA,TRBJ1-1,TRBV6-1,TGTGCCAGCAGTGAAGACAGCCTTTACACTGAAGCTTTCTTT,CASSEDSLYTEAFF
NA,TRBD2,TRBJ2-3,TRBV7-6,TGTGCCAGCAGCTTGTCTAGCGGGATCTCCACAGATACGCAGTATTTT,CASSLSSGISTDTQYF
once,NA,TRBJ1-1,TRBV7-9,TGTGCCAGCAGCCTGGACAGCGGTGATGAAGCTTTCTTT,CASSLDSGDEAFF
few,TRBD2,TRBJ2-1,TRBV5-8,TGTGCCAGCAGCTCCCTTGAACTAGCGGAAGGGGATGAGCAGTTCTTC,CASSSLELAEGDEQFF
NA,TRBD1,TRBJ1-1,TRBV10-1,TGCGCCAGCAGACAGACAGGGGACACTGAAGCTTTCTTT,CASRQTGDTEAFF
few,NA,TRBJ2-3,TRBV10-1,TGCGCCAGCAGTGAGTGGCAGGGCGCAGATACGCAGTATTTT,CASSEWQGADTQYF
once,NA,TRBJ1-3,TRBV18,TGTGCCAGCTCACCACGGTCAGGTGCCTCTGGAAACACCATATATTTT,CASSPRSGASGNTIYF
NA,NA,TRBJ1-4,TRBV7-8,TGTGCCAGCAGCGACCGGGTCCTTAATGAAAAACTGTTTTTT,CASSDRVLNEKLFF
NA,TRBD1,TRBJ1-4,TRBV7-9,TGTGCCAGCAGCTTAGCAGCCGGGACAGGGAATGAAAAACTGTTTTTT,CASSLAAGTGNEKLFF
few,TRBD1,TRBJ1-1,TRBV19,TGTGCCAGTAGTATCACAGGGGGCTCGAACACTGAAGCTTTCTTT,CASSITGGSNTEAFF
few,NA,TRBJ1-3,TRBV29-1,TGCAGCGTTGAAGCAGGAGGGACCCGCTCTGGAAACACCATATATTTT,CSVEAGGTRSGNTIYF
NA,TRBD2,TRBJ2-3,TRBV30,TGTGCCTGGAGTGCAAAAGCGGGGGATACGCAGTATTTT,CAWSAKAGDTQYF
NA,NA,TRBJ1-1,TRBV6-1,TGTGCCAGCAGTGTCAGGGCCCAGGACACTGAAGCTTTCTTT,CASSVRAQDTEAFF
NA,TRBD2,TRBJ2-1,TRBV5-5,TGTGCCAGCAGCGTCGCCAGCGGGAGGAATGAGCAGTTCTTC,CASSVASGRNEQFF
NA,NA,TRBJ1-1,TRBV6-5,TGTGCCAGCAGTTACTCGGCAGTGGTAAGCACTGAAGCTTTCTTT,CASSYSAVVSTEAFF
NA,TRBD1,TRBJ1-5,TRBV7-8,TGTGCCAGCAGCCCCCAAGGGACAGAAACTAATCAGCCCCAGCATTTT,CASSPQGTETNQPQHF
NA,NA,TRBJ2-7,TRBV18,TGTGCCAGCTCACGATCCCGCTTAGACGAGCAGTACTTC,CASSRSRLDEQYF
few,TRBD2,TRBJ2-3,TRBV2,TGTGCCAGCTCCCGGGGGACTAGCGTAACAGATACGCAGTATTTT,CASSRGTSVTDTQYF
NA,NA,TRBJ1-5,TRBV7-3,TGTGCCAGCAGCTTAACGAGGGATCAGCCCCAGCATTTT,CASSLTRDQPQHF